This T cell receptor beta chain was recorded in a study of blood T cells in healthy people across ages. Germline CDR1 is LNHNV and CDR2 is YYDKDF (reference sequence). The CDR3 consists of 14 residues. Trimming took off 0 bases at V and 4 bases at J, with 10 bases between the two ends. Alongside a J-beta primer mix, a sample-barcoded 5' primer served in a second PCR lasting roughly 6 to 12 cycles. Every cDNA molecule bore a tag from a template-switch adaptor containing 12 random nucleotides. Each CDR3 protein gets one entry after TCRdb re-called the 5' RACE reads with MiXCR. This sample has about 640,000 distinct CDR3 sequences; roughly 58% occur once, and the top ten carry about two fifths. Findings of the study overall: The authors considered diversity estimates from one million T cells to be underestimates.

Staff drew approximately 9.1 milliliters of peripheral blood from each donor. Whenever a sample was processed, at least 6 million PBMCs were isolated. Notes on this clonotype: Antigen unknown.

The chain has TRBV15 and TRBJ2-7, with a weak D call TRBD1 (6 bases). The TCR comes from a man aged 55 to 69 in good health. Source material: blood. CDR3 bases: TGTGCCACCAGCAGAGATGGGGGCCGGTACGAGCAGTACTTC. This codes for CATSRDGGRYEQYF.